Below are 26 T cell receptor beta chains sequenced from a single sample in a study of blood T cells in healthy people across ages. For the second PCR, which ran for about 6 to 12 cycles, a sample-barcoded 5' primer and a J-beta primer mix were used. A single record per CDR3 protein comes from TCRdb applying MiXCR to the 5' RACE reads. The repertoire has nearly 800,000 distinct CDR3 sequences, 25% of them found once; the top ten carry more than 3%. These data are also associated with another study on T cells of mothers and their children.

Sequencing was performed on blood. These receptors all come from a boy between 10 and 17 years old in good health.

The CDR3 nucleotides read TGTGCCAGCAGCCCTGGACTAGCGAGAAACGAGCAGTACTTC. Its translation: CASSPGLARNEQYF. The chain employs TRBV12-3 or TRBV12-4 and TRBJ2-7, with 9 bases that match TRBD2. Germline trimming cut 6 bases from V and 5 bases from J; bases unmatched to any gene: 8. The CDR3 totals 14 residues.

The chain is built from TRBV7-9 and TRBJ2-1; D might be TRBD2 (5 bases). Matching the DNA end better, TRBJ2-7 makes the J call doubtful. The CDR3 totals 15 residues. The germline V gene encodes CDR1 SEHNR and CDR2 FQNEAQ (reference sequence). CDR3: CASSRDRVRSNEQYF. The DNA of the CDR3 is TGTGCCAGCAGCCGGGATAGGGTACGGTCGAACGAGCAGTACTTC.

V usage is TRBV28 and J usage is TRBJ2-2; 7 nucleotides match TRBD2. CDR1 is MDHEN, CDR2 SYDVKM, per germline. The CDR3 has 15 amino acids. V shed 3 bases and J 7 bases; nucleotides not matched to a gene: 8. The CDR3 spells CASSLGGDLSGELFF. In DNA form, the CDR3 reads TGTGCCAGCAGTTTGGGGGGGGACCTAAGCGGGGAGCTGTTTTTT.

The chain joins TRBV3-1 to TRBJ2-1; 9 nucleotides match TRBD2. The junction had 7 bases not matched to a gene; V was cut back by 7 bases and J by 6 bases. Germline loops: CDR1 LGHDT, CDR2 YNNKEL (reference sequence). This CDR3 comprises 14 residues. Here the CDR3 DNA reads TGTGCCAGCACTCAAGGCGGGGGGGCCAATGAGCAGTTCTTC. The encoded protein is CASTQGGGANEQFF.

This clonotype was seen more than once but under ten times. This rearrangement joins TRBV6-2 or TRBV6-3 to TRBJ2-4; weak D call: TRBD1 (6 bases). V lost 6 bases and J 0 bases, leaving 18 bases between the germline ends. This CDR3 is built from 17 residues. Germline CDR1 is MNHEY and CDR2 is SVGEGT. The CDR3 here is CASSQSSTGVAKNIQYF. For the CDR3, the DNA is TGTGCCAGCAGCCAATCTTCGACAGGAGTAGCCAAAAACATTCAGTACTTC.

This chain joins TRBV9 and TRBJ2-2, with TRBD2 identical over 7 bases. V lost 0 bases and J lost 7; bases outside the gene matches: 12. Germline CDR1 and CDR2: SGDLS and YYNGEE. The CDR3 is 17 residues long. The CDR3 loop reads CASSVGTGGSFVGELFF. CDR3 coding DNA: TGTGCCAGCAGCGTAGGTACCGGGGGGAGTTTTGTCGGGGAGCTGTTTTTT.

This clonotype was observed a few times. This sequence joins TRBV18 and TRBJ1-3, with D unclear. V was pared by 0 bases and J by 2 bases, with 11 bases between. Germline-derived CDR1 and CDR2 are KGHSH and LQKENI. CDR3 length equals 16 residues. Here the CDR3 reads CASSPPGVTTGNTIYF. In nucleotides, the CDR3 is TGTGCCAGCTCACCACCCGGGGTGACGACTGGAAACACCATATATTTT.

This clonotype has a handful of counts. The V gene is TRBV28, the J gene TRBJ1-1; D is unclear. CDR1 and CDR2 from the germline V gene are MDHEN and SYDVKM. The germline V and J ends were trimmed by 7 bases and 0 bases, with 9 bases remaining between them. The CDR3 covers 13 residues. This CDR3 is CASNPRMNTEAFF. CDR3 sequence (DNA): TGTGCCAGCAACCCCCGCATGAACACTGAAGCTTTCTTT. Using reference TRBV28 and TRBJ1-1 for the parts outside the CDR3, the full variable domain is DVKVTQSSRYLVKRTGEKVFLECVQDMDHENMFWYRQDPGLGLRLIYFSYDVKMKEKGDIPEGYSVSREKKERFSLILESASTNQTSMYLCASNPRMNTEAFFGQGTRLTVV.

The chain employs TRBV12-3 or TRBV12-4 and TRBJ2-6; 7 nucleotides match TRBD1. This CDR3 is built from 19 residues. The V gene end was trimmed by 1 base and the J gene end by 0 bases; junction bases not matched to a gene: 9. The CDR3 region is CASSLVGTAEFSGANVLTF. CDR3 nucleotides: TGTGCCAGCAGTTTAGTGGGGACAGCAGAATTCTCTGGGGCCAACGTCCTGACTTTC.

The rearrangement joins TRBV29-1 to TRBJ1-2, with D perhaps TRBD1 (6 bases). Germline V lookup: CDR1 SQVTM, CDR2 ANQGSEA. V gave up 3 bases and J gave up 4 bases, with 12 bases separating them. The CDR3 is 13 residues long. CDR3 loop: CSVEEGVGYGYTF. The CDR3 nucleotides read TGCAGCGTTGAGGAGGGGGTAGGCTATGGCTACACCTTC.

This clonotype was counted between two and nine times. This chain links TRBV20-1 with TRBJ2-5; TRBD2 aligns across 11 bases. The CDR3 loop spans 18 amino acids. Germline V gene sequence: CDR1 DFQATT, CDR2 SNEGSKA (reference sequence). V shed 0 bases, J shed 2 bases, and the junction held 11 bases outside the gene matches. This CDR3 is CSARDLFLAGGPQETQYF. CDR3 DNA: TGCAGTGCTAGAGATTTGTTCCTAGCGGGGGGCCCACAAGAGACCCAGTACTTC.

This clonotype occurred a few times. The rearrangement uses TRBV4-3 and TRBJ2-2; 12 bases line up with TRBD2. V lost 0 bases, J lost 5 bases, and 10 bases stayed unmatched. CDR1 and CDR2 from the germline V gene are LGHNA and YSLEER. The CDR3 runs to 19 residues. CDR3 region: CASSQDHWTSGDRTGELFF. The CDR3, as DNA: TGCGCCAGCAGCCAAGATCATTGGACTAGCGGGGATAGGACCGGGGAGCTGTTTTTT.

The rearrangement joins TRBV4-2 to TRBJ2-5, with 13 positions matching TRBD2. The junction had 5 bases not matched to a gene; V was cut back by 4 bases and J by 6 bases. CDR1 and CDR2 from the germline V gene are LGHNA and YNFKEQ. The CDR3 runs to 15 residues. The DNA of the CDR3 is TGTGCCAGCAGCCCCGGGACTAGCGGGAAAAAGACCCAGTACTTC. Translated, it gives CASSPGTSGKKTQYF.

This clonotype was picked up a small number of times. This chain uses TRBV7-9 with TRBJ2-3, with D perhaps matching TRBD1 or TRBD2 (7 bases each). Per germline, CDR1 SEHNR and CDR2 FQNEAQ (reference sequence). Trimming removed 7 bases from V and 7 bases from J, with 21 bases in between. The CDR3 runs 15 residues. CDR3 DNA sequence: TGTGCCAGCACCCTAGGGGGCGGGAGACTTAATACGCAGTATTTT. Protein sequence: CASTLGGGRLNTQYF.

The chain carries TRBV12-3 or TRBV12-4 and TRBJ2-2; D is uncertain. The V end was cut by 7 bases, the J end by 4 bases, with 13 bases between. The CDR3 spans 14 residues. The DNA of the CDR3 is TGTGCCAGCACCTACGGACCGACCACCGGGGAGCTGTTTTTT. It translates to CASTYGPTTGELFF.

This clonotype was detected a few times. The chain links TRBV7-9 to TRBJ2-5; D unresolved. This CDR3 region has 13 residues. Germline CDR1 is SEHNR and CDR2 is FQNEAQ (reference sequence). V lost 5 bases and J 2 bases, leaving 9 bases between the germline ends. The CDR3 coding sequence is TGTGCCAGCAGCCCCTTACAACAAGAGACCCAGTACTTC. Protein: CASSPLQQETQYF.

The rearrangement joins TRBV10-3 to TRBJ2-5, with 9 bases matching TRBD2. The CDR3 covers 17 residues. Per the germline V gene, CDR1 is ENHRY and CDR2 is SYGVKD. The junction had 7 bases not matched to a gene; V was cut back by 0 bases and J by 2 bases. The CDR3 sequence is CAISESMDSGRQETQYF. The DNA of the CDR3 is TGTGCCATCAGTGAGTCGATGGATAGCGGGAGACAAGAGACCCAGTACTTC.

This clonotype was seen a few times. The rearrangement links TRBV20-1 to TRBJ1-5, with a possible D match to TRBD1 (6 bases). CDR1 DFQATT and CDR2 SNEGSKA come from the germline V gene (reference sequence). The CDR3 contains 14 residues. Trimming pared 6 bases from V and 1 base from J, leaving 13 bases between. The CDR3 sequence: CSASGGASNQPQHF. In DNA form, the CDR3 reads TGCAGTGCCTCCGGGGGGGCGAGCAATCAGCCCCAGCATTTT.

The chain couples TRBV27 to TRBJ2-7, with 7 bases lining up with TRBD2. CDR3 length: 15 residues. Germline CDR1 is MNHEY and CDR2 is SMNVEV (reference sequence). The J segment lost 4 bases and the V segment lost 2 bases, leaving 8 bases of the junction unmatched. CDR3 region: CASSLSIQGGYEQYF. CDR3 nucleotide sequence: TGTGCCAGCAGTTTAAGTATTCAGGGAGGGTACGAGCAGTACTTC.

The V call is TRBV20-1, the J call TRBJ1-2; TRBD1 might be the D (5 bases). With 5 bases removed from V and 0 bases from J, the gap between germline ends came to 13 bases. CDR3 length: 14 amino acids. Germline CDR1 and CDR2: DFQATT and SNEGSKA (reference sequence). This CDR3 reads CSAVHGGSNYGYTF. DNA of the CDR3: TGCAGTGCTGTTCACGGGGGATCTAACTATGGCTACACCTTC.

The sample holds a few counts of this clonotype. The chain couples TRBV27 to TRBJ2-5; the match to TRBD2 covers 13 bases. The J call may be faulty, since TRBJ2-7 better matches the DNA end. Germline V gene lookup returns CDR1 MNHEY and CDR2 SMNVEV (reference sequence). This CDR3 comprises 13 residues. CDR3 sequence: CASAGLAGPEQYF. CDR3 nucleotides: TGTGCCAGCGCGGGACTAGCGGGACCCGAGCAGTACTTC.

This clonotype was seen more than once but under ten times. The gene calls are TRBV6-2 or TRBV6-3 and TRBJ2-2; 11 bases map to TRBD2. The CDR3 consists of 18 residues. V lost 0 bases and J lost 0; bases outside the gene matches: 3. The germline V gene has CDR1 MNHEY and CDR2 SVGEGT. CDR3 loop: CASSYSLAGGANTGELFF. CDR3 sequence (DNA): TGTGCCAGCAGTTACTCGCTAGCGGGGGGCGCGAACACCGGGGAGCTGTTTTTT.

Comments on this clonotype: The germline gene is not matched at one end of the junction; a read error may be the cause. The chain carries TRBV7-2 and TRBJ1-5; D gene ambiguous. The CDR3 sequence is 13 residues long. Germline CDR1 and CDR2: SGHTA and FQGNSA. Here the CDR3 reads CASSLEITQPQHF. The CDR3, as DNA: TGCGCCAGCAGCTTAGAAATTACTCAGCCCCAGCATTTT.

This clonotype occurred a few times. This chain joins TRBV3-1 and TRBJ2-3; 7 positions match TRBD2. CDR1 LGHDT and CDR2 YNNKEL come from the germline V gene (reference sequence). CDR3 size: 16 residues. J gave up 3 bases and V 1 base, and 7 bases lay outside the gene matches. The CDR3 coding sequence is TGTGCCAGCAGCCAAGGGCGGGGGATTGGAACAGATACGCAGTATTTT. This codes for CASSQGRGIGTDTQYF.

The chain recombines TRBV6-4 with TRBJ2-1; no clear D gene. Deletions cut 2 bases from V and 2 bases from J, with 4 bases between. The CDR3 length is 13 residues. Germline lookup yields CDR1 MRHNA and CDR2 SNTAGT. CDR3 nucleotide sequence: TGTGCCAGCAGTGACAGGGCCTACAATGAGCAGTTCTTC. It specifies CASSDRAYNEQFF.

The chain uses TRBV2 and TRBJ1-5; tentative D call: TRBD1 (5 bases). The germline V gene encodes CDR1 SNHLY and CDR2 FYNNEI. The CDR3 contains 15 residues. Trimming removed 1 base at V and 2 bases at J, with 9 bases between. CDR3 in amino acids: CASSEEAGRNQPQHF. Written as DNA, the CDR3 is TGTGCCAGCAGTGAAGAGGCAGGGCGCAATCAGCCCCAGCATTTT.